Below, 26 T cell receptor beta chains from the same sample are listed, as sequenced in a study of glioma-infiltrating T cells. TCR alpha and beta CDR3 regions were amplified from RNA using iRepertoire nested multiplex PCR. TCRdb used MiXCR to reprocess the multiplex PCR reads, holding one entry per CDR3 protein. The sample includes approximately 120,000 distinct CDR3 sequences, 20% to 25% seen only once; the top ten take about 16%. Source material: glioma tissue, nonneoplastic brain tissue, or PBMCs (not recorded which). The origin of the receptors is a human donor with low-grade glioma or glioblastoma, undergoing nonglioma brain surgery, or in good health (not recorded which).

To note about this clonotype: A single base separates this from a much larger clone, so it may be a read error. This chain joins TRBV2 and TRBJ2-5, with unresolved D. V was shortened by 4 bases and J by 12 bases, with 18 bases between the two germline ends. The CDR3 is 13 amino acids. Germline V CDR1 and CDR2: SNHLY, FYNNEI. CDR3 residues: CASSGADPVTKYF. The CDR3 DNA is TGTGCCAGCAGTGGGGCGGACCCAGTAACCAAGTACTTC.

This sequence joins TRBV5-1 and TRBJ2-3, with 7 bases fitting TRBD1. The germline V gene has CDR1 SGHRS and CDR2 YFSETQ. Trimming took 5 bases from V and 7 from J; bases not matched to a gene: 10. This CDR3 is built from 14 residues. The CDR3 region is CASSPGQAVHTQYF. For the CDR3, the DNA is TGCGCCAGCAGTCCCGGACAGGCCGTTCATACGCAGTATTTT.

The chain joins TRBV3-1 to TRBJ2-3, with D possibly TRBD1 on 6 matching bases. The V gene's germline CDR1 is LGHDT and CDR2 YNNKEL (reference sequence). Trimming took off 4 bases at V and 2 bases at J, with 16 bases between the two ends. The CDR3 contains 16 residues. The CDR3 coding sequence is TGTGCCAGCAGCCGACAGGCCTCGGAGACCACAGATACGCAGTATTTT. Translation: CASSRQASETTDTQYF.

This clonotype was picked up many times. V usage is TRBV28 and J usage is TRBJ2-1, with 8 bases matching TRBD1. CDR3 length: 17 amino acids. With 4 bases clipped from V and 4 bases from J, the junction kept 12 bases outside the gene matches. The germline CDR1 and CDR2 sequences are MDHEN and SYDVKM. Written as DNA, the CDR3 is TGTGCCAGCAGTTCCACTCGGACAGGGCCCTCTTACAATGAGCAGTTCTTC. This encodes CASSSTRTGPSYNEQFF.

In its sample, this clonotype was seen a few times. The chain combines TRBV4-3 with TRBJ2-7, with 13 bases that match TRBD2. The CDR3 runs to 16 residues. The germline CDR1 and CDR2 sequences are LGHNA and YSLEER. Trimming cost V 4 bases and J 5 bases; bases outside gene matches: 8. The CDR3 loop is CASSRTTSGRANEQYF. The CDR3 nucleotides read TGCGCCAGCAGCCGGACTACTAGCGGGAGGGCCAACGAGCAGTACTTC.

The table lists this clonotype with many counts. The chain employs TRBV7-9 and TRBJ2-3; D gene unclear. CDR3 length equals 12 residues. The V gene lost 2 bases and the J gene lost 11 bases, with 11 bases spanning the gap. Per germline, CDR1 SEHNR and CDR2 FQNEAQ (reference sequence). The CDR3 DNA sequence: TGTGCCAGCAGCTTATGGGATGAGAGGCAGTATTTT. This gives the protein CASSLWDERQYF.

This clonotype came up many times. The chain recombines TRBV28 with TRBJ2-7; 7 bases line up with TRBD1. The CDR3 extends over 13 amino acids. Germline V gene data show CDR1 as MDHEN and CDR2 as SYDVKM. V was pared by 5 bases and J by 1 base, with 2 bases of the junction left unmatched. CDR3 sequence reads: CASSPGQSYEQYF. The CDR3 DNA sequence: TGTGCCAGCAGTCCGGGACAGTCCTACGAGCAGTACTTC. Full variable domain (missing parts from reference TRBV28 and TRBJ2-7): DVKVTQSSRYLVKRTGEKVFLECVQDMDHENMFWYRQDPGLGLRLIYFSYDVKMKEKGDIPEGYSVSREKKERFSLILESASTNQTSMYLCASSPGQSYEQYFGPGTRLTVT.

With regard to this clonotype: Being one base from a much bigger clone, this may be a read error. The chain uses TRBV4-1 and TRBJ1-2; 10 nucleotides agree with TRBD1. The CDR3 spans 17 residues. CDR1 is MGHRA, CDR2 YSYEKL, per germline. The CDR3 loop is CASSQIRTGGLNYSYTF. CDR3 sequence (DNA): TGCGCCAGCAGCCAAATCCGGACAGGGGGTCTGAACTATAGCTACACCTTC.

V is TRBV29-1 and J is TRBJ1-1; a weak D match, TRBD1 (5 bases). The CDR3 sequence is 12 residues long. CDR1 is SQVTM and CDR2 is ANQGSEA in the germline V gene. V shed 7 bases and J shed 3 bases, with 12 bases lying between them. This chain's CDR3 is CSAPQGDTEAFF. Written as DNA, the CDR3 is TGCAGCGCCCCGCAGGGAGACACTGAAGCTTTCTTT.

This clonotype was recorded many times. The chain carries TRBV20-1 and TRBJ2-1; either TRBD1 or TRBD2 may supply D (6 bases each). From germline, CDR1 is DFQATT and CDR2 SNEGSKA (reference sequence). Between the trimmed V and J ends, which lost 6 bases and 7 bases, there was a span of 22 bases. The CDR3 covers 15 residues. The CDR3 spells CSAATRGGSGNEQFF. The CDR3 coding sequence is TGCAGTGCCGCGACTAGAGGGGGTTCAGGAAATGAGCAGTTCTTC.

As regards this clonotype: Given a much more abundant clone one base away, this may be a read error. The chain combines TRBV3-1 with TRBJ1-2; tentative D call: TRBD1 (6 bases). The germline V and J ends were trimmed by 0 bases and 8 bases, with 19 bases remaining between them. The CDR3 covers 16 residues. CDR1 is LGHDT, CDR2 YNNKEL, per germline (reference sequence). The CDR3 spells CASSQELGLGAGGYTF. In nucleotides, the CDR3 is TGTGCCAGCAGCCAAGAATTGGGATTGGGGGCAGGCGGCTACACCTTC.

In this sample, this clonotype turned up many times. The chain links TRBV4-1 to TRBJ2-1; D gene uncertain. Germline assignment: CDR1 MGHRA and CDR2 YSYEKL. V shed 2 bases and J shed 7 bases, with 9 bases lying between them. This CDR3 comprises 13 residues. Written as DNA, the CDR3 is TGCGCCAGCAGCCAATTACGGGTGAATGAGCAGTTCTTC. Translating it yields CASSQLRVNEQFF.

This clonotype was recorded at least ten times. The gene calls are TRBV4-2 and TRBJ2-1; 9 positions match TRBD1. The length of the CDR3 is 18 residues. Trimming at V came to 3 bases and at J to 7 bases, leaving 16 bases not matched to a gene. Germline V gene sequence: CDR1 LGHNA, CDR2 YNFKEQ. Here the CDR3 DNA reads TGTGCCAGCAGCCAGACTCGCAATCGCGGACAGGGGTTTAATGAGCAGTTCTTC. This codes for CASSQTRNRGQGFNEQFF.

This clonotype was recorded many times. V and J are TRBV6-1 and TRBJ1-2; 10 nucleotides agree with TRBD1. This CDR3 has 15 amino acids. Looked up from germline, CDR1 is MNHNS and CDR2 is SASEGT. V shed 5 bases, J shed 2 bases, and the junction held 5 bases outside the gene matches. CDR3 in DNA: TGTGCCAGCAGTCCTCTGGACAGGGGGAACTATGGCTACACCTTC. Translation: CASSPLDRGNYGYTF.

This clonotype was recorded at least ten times. The rearrangement joins TRBV28 to TRBJ2-3; D perhaps matches TRBD1 (5 bases). V dropped 2 bases and J dropped 0 bases, with 9 bases sitting between them. Looked up from germline, CDR1 is MDHEN and CDR2 is SYDVKM. This CDR3 has 15 amino acids. CDR3 in DNA: TGTGCCAGCAGTTTACAGGGATTTAGCACAGATACGCAGTATTTT. This gives the protein CASSLQGFSTDTQYF.

Ten or more counts support this clonotype. V is TRBV6-1 and J is TRBJ1-1; TRBD1 matches at 7 bases. The germline CDR1 and CDR2 sequences are MNHNS and SASEGT. With V trimmed by 5 bases and J by 3 bases, 6 bases remained unmatched. This CDR3 has 14 residues. DNA for the CDR3: TGTGCCAGCAGTCTGACAGGGACGGACACTGAAGCTTTCTTT. Protein: CASSLTGTDTEAFF.

This clonotype appeared many times. The rearrangement uses TRBV28 and TRBJ2-7; 7 bases line up with TRBD2. The V segment lost 10 bases and the J segment 4 bases; nucleotides outside the gene matches: 7. The germline V gene encodes CDR1 MDHEN and CDR2 SYDVKM. The CDR3 length is 12 residues. CDR3 region: CATRGSFYEQYF. In DNA form, the CDR3 reads TGTGCCACCCGCGGGAGCTTTTACGAGCAGTACTTC.

Details on this clonotype: Sequence at one end of the junction differs from germline and may be a read error. This sequence joins TRBV7-9 and TRBJ2-5, with D perhaps TRBD2 (5 bases). Germline V gene data show CDR1 as SEHNR and CDR2 as FQNEAQ (reference sequence). The CDR3 has 15 amino acids. CDR3 in amino acids: CSSIFGNSVGETQYF. For the CDR3, the DNA is TGTTCCAGCATCTTTGGGAATAGCGTTGGAGAGACCCAGTACTTC.

The V gene is TRBV29-1, the J gene TRBJ2-4, with D perhaps assigned TRBD1 or TRBD2 (5 bases each). The V end was cut by 4 bases, the J end by 0 bases, with 16 bases between. The CDR3 is made up of 16 amino acids. Germline V gives CDR1 SQVTM, CDR2 ANQGSEA. The CDR3 region is CSVAGTPLLAKNIQYF. DNA for the CDR3: TGCAGCGTTGCCGGGACGCCACTACTAGCCAAAAACATTCAGTACTTC.

The chain has TRBV29-1 and TRBJ2-3, with D tentatively TRBD2 (7 bases). Per the germline V gene, CDR1 is SQVTM and CDR2 is ANQGSEA. V was cut by 7 bases and J by 2 bases, with 13 bases left in between. The CDR3 loop spans 13 amino acids. This chain's CDR3 is CSGGRDITDTQYF. CDR3 coding DNA: TGCAGCGGTGGGAGGGACATCACAGATACGCAGTATTTT.

This clonotype was detected ten times or more. V gene TRBV6-1 combines with J gene TRBJ1-2, with 8 bases fitting TRBD1. CDR1 is MNHNS, CDR2 SASEGT, per germline. The junction had 12 bases not matched to a gene; V was cut back by 5 bases and J by 1 base. This CDR3 has 17 amino acids. CDR3 sequence (DNA): TGTGCCAGCAGTAAGGGACAGGCCCGCCTAAATAACTATGGCTACACCTTC. Encoded protein: CASSKGQARLNNYGYTF.

V is TRBV11-1 and J is TRBJ2-7; TRBD1 or TRBD2 may be the D gene (5 bases each). Trimming pared 2 bases from V and 3 bases from J, leaving 11 bases between. The germline gives CDR1 SGHAT, CDR2 FQDESV (reference sequence). The CDR3 totals 14 residues. CDR3 nucleotide sequence: TGTGCCAGCAGCTTACGGGGCAACCACTACGAGCAGTACTTC. It codes for CASSLRGNHYEQYF.

This clonotype appeared many times. The V and J genes are TRBV20-1 and TRBJ2-5; D perhaps matches TRBD1 (6 bases). The V gene's germline CDR1 is DFQATT and CDR2 SNEGSKA (reference sequence). This CDR3 spans 14 amino acids. Deletions cut 0 bases from V and 3 bases from J, with 11 bases between. The CDR3 DNA follows: TGCAGTGCTAGAGATCCAAGACAGGAAGAGACCCAGTACTTC. Translating gives CSARDPRQEETQYF.

The chain recombines TRBV18 with TRBJ2-7; D gene ambiguous. CDR3 length: 14 amino acids. Trimming shortened V by 3 bases and J by 3 bases, and 12 bases separated the two germline ends. Germline lookup yields CDR1 KGHSH and CDR2 LQKENI. CDR3 amino acids: CASSPSAGNYEQYF. The CDR3 nucleotides read TGTGCCAGCTCACCGTCTGCCGGCAACTACGAGCAGTACTTC.

This clonotype was counted at least ten times. This chain links TRBV20-1 with TRBJ1-4, with D unresolved. The length of the CDR3 is 11 residues. Trimming stripped 0 bases from V and 8 bases from J, with 4 bases between. The germline CDR1 and CDR2 sequences are DFQATT and SNEGSKA (reference sequence). The DNA for the CDR3 is TGCAGTGCTAGAGATCAAGAAAAACTGTTTTTT. Protein product: CSARDQEKLFF.

This clonotype was observed a few times. J is TRBJ2-7 and V is TRBV7-2, with D uncertain. V was trimmed by 2 bases and J by 0 bases, leaving 20 bases between them. Germline V gene sequence: CDR1 SGHTA, CDR2 FQGNSA. The CDR3 length is 18 residues. CDR3 region: CASSLKWSFHLNSYEQYF. In DNA form, the CDR3 reads TGTGCCAGCAGCTTAAAATGGTCCTTCCACCTTAACTCCTACGAGCAGTACTTC.